This T cell receptor (beta chain) emerged from a study of shared T cell receptors in the human thymus. Trimming at V came to 0 bases and at J to 1 base, leaving 3 bases not matched to a gene. The CDR3 covers 15 residues. The germline gives CDR1 LGHNA, CDR2 YSLEER. Assay used: immunoSEQ multiplex PCR; TCRdb lists only in-frame clones, some missing. The profile shows 700,000 to 750,000 clones, approximately 85% of them singletons. The same specimen was also included in a second study, on human thymus T cells. That report notes: Thymus pieces cut out during corrective heart surgery were the tissue that was used. Thymic repertoires from unrelated individuals overlapped highly, related research reported.

Material: thymocytes. The source of this sequence is a girl less than two years old with a congenital heart defect. J is TRBJ2-7 and V is TRBV4-3; 7 nucleotides align to TRBD2. CDR3 in amino acids: CASSQDGGGSYEQYF. CDR3 nucleotides: TGCGCCAGCAGCCAAGATGGGGGGGGTTCCTACGAGCAGTACTTC.